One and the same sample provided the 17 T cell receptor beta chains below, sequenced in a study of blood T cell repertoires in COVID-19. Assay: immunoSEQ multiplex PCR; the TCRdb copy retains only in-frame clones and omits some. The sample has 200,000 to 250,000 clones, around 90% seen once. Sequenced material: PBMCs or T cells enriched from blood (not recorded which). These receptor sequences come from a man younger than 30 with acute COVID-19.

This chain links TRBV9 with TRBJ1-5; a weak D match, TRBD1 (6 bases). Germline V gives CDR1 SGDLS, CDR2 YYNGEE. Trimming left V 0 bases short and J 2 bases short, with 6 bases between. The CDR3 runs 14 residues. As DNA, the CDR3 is TGTGCCAGCAGCGTAGGACAGGGCAATCAGCCCCAGCATTTT. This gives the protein CASSVGQGNQPQHF. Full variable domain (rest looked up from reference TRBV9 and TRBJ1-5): DSGVTQTPKHLITATGQRVTLRCSPRSGDLSVYWYQQSLDQGLQFLIQYYNGEERAKGNILERFSAQQFPDLHSELNLSSLELGDSALYFCASSVGQGNQPQHFGDGTRLSIL.

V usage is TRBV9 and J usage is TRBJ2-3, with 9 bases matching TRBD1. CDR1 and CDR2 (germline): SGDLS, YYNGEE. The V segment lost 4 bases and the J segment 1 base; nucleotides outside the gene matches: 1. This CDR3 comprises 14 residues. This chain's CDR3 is CASSWTGGTDTQYF. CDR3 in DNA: TGTGCCAGCAGCTGGACAGGGGGCACAGATACGCAGTATTTT.

The CDR3 region is CASSVIYSNQPQHF. The CDR3 DNA reads TGTGCCAGCAGTGTAATTTATAGCAATCAGCCCCAGCATTTT. The rearrangement uses TRBV28 and TRBJ1-5; no definite D call. This CDR3 has 14 amino acids. Germline loops: CDR1 MDHEN, CDR2 SYDVKM. The V and J ends lost 5 bases and 0 bases respectively, with 8 bases between them. Drawing the rest from reference TRBV28 and TRBJ1-5, the complete variable domain is DVKVTQSSRYLVKRTGEKVFLECVQDMDHENMFWYRQDPGLGLRLIYFSYDVKMKEKGDIPEGYSVSREKKERFSLILESASTNQTSMYLCASSVIYSNQPQHFGDGTRLSIL.

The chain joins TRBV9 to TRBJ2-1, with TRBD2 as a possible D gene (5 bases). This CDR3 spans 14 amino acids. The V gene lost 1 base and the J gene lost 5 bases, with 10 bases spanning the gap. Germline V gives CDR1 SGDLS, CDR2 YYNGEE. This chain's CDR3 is CASSVSGNNNEQFF. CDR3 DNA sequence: TGTGCCAGCAGCGTATCCGGGAATAACAATGAGCAGTTCTTC.

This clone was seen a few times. CDR3 nucleotide sequence: TGCAGCGCCTCCAAGGCGGGTAACTACGAGCAGTACTTC. This translates into CSASKAGNYEQYF. The V gene is TRBV29-1, the J gene TRBJ2-7; possible D gene TRBD2, 5 bases. The CDR3 sequence is 13 residues long. V shed 7 bases and J shed 3 bases, with 16 bases lying between them. Germline assignment: CDR1 SQVTM and CDR2 ANQGSEA.

DNA for the CDR3: TGTGCCAGCAGCGTTAGCGGGGCGAACACCGGGGAGCTGTTTTTT. Its translation is CASSVSGANTGELFF. This chain links TRBV9 with TRBJ2-2, with 8 bases matching TRBD2. CDR1 is SGDLS, CDR2 YYNGEE, per germline. The ends lost 2 bases at V and 0 bases at J; junction bases unmatched: 0. The CDR3 is 15 amino acids.

Here the CDR3 DNA reads TGTGCCACCAGTGATTTTGTACAGGGTGATACGCAGTATTTT. It specifies CATSDFVQGDTQYF. The chain employs TRBV24-1 and TRBJ2-3; TRBD1 is a possible D gene (6 bases). Germline-derived CDR1 and CDR2 are KGHDR and SFDVKD. This CDR3 has 14 residues. V dropped 1 base and J dropped 6 bases, with 10 bases sitting between them.

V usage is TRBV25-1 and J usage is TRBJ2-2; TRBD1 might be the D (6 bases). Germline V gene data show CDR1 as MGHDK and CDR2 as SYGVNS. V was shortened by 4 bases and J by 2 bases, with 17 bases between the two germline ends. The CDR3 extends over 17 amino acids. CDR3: CASSALGGDVNTGELFF. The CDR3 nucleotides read TGTGCCAGCAGTGCCCTAGGGGGAGACGTCAACACCGGGGAGCTGTTTTTT. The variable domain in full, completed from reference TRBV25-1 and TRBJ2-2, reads EADIYQTPRYLVIGTGKKITLECSQTMGHDKMYWYQQDPGMELHLIHYSYGVNSTEKGDLSSESTVSRIRTEHFPLTLESARPSHTSQYLCASSALGGDVNTGELFFGEGSRLTVL.

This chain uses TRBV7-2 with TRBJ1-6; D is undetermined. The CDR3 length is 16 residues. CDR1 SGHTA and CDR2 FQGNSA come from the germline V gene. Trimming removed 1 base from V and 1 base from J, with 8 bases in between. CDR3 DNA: TGTGCCAGCAGCTTAGAAGGGAGATCCTATAATTCACCCCTCCACTTT. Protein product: CASSLEGRSYNSPLHF.

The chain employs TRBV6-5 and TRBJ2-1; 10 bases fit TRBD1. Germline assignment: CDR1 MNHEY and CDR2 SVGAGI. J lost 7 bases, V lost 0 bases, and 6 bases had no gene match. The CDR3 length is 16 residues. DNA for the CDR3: TGTGCCAGCAGTTACTCGATTGGACAGGGGGGGAATGAGCAGTTCTTC. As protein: CASSYSIGQGGNEQFF.

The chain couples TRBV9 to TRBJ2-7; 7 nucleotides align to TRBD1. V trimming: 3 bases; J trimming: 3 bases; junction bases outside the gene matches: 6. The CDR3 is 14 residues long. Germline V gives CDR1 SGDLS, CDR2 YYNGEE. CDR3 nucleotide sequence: TGTGCCAGCAGCGGCAGGGGGTCTAACTACGAGCAGTACTTC. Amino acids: CASSGRGSNYEQYF.

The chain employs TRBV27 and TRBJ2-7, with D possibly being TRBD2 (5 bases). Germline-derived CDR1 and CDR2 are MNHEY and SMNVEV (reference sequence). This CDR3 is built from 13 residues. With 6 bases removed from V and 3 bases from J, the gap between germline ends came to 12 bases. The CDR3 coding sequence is TGTGCCAGCAGCCCGTTTCGGGGCTACGAGCAGTACTTC. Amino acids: CASSPFRGYEQYF.

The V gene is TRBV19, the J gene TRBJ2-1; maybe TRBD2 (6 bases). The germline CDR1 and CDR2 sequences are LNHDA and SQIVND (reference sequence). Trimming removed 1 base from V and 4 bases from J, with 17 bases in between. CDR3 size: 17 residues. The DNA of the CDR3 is TGTGCCAGTAGTATAGCGGGCCCGGTGGAGGGTTACAATGAGCAGTTCTTC. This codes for CASSIAGPVEGYNEQFF.

In DNA form, the CDR3 reads TGTGCCAGCAGCAAAGCCTCGGGGCGGGAGATCTCAGATACGCAGTATTTT. Its translation: CASSKASGREISDTQYF. This rearrangement joins TRBV21-1 to TRBJ2-3; the table's D gene call, TRBD2, was not cross checked with the DNA. TRBV21-1 is an annotated pseudogene. The CDR3 length is 17 residues.

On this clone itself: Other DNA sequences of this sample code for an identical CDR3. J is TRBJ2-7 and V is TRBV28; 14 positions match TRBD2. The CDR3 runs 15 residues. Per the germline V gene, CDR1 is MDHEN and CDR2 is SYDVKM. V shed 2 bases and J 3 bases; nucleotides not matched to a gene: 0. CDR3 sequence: CASSLGTSGSYEQYF. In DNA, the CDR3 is TGTGCCAGCAGTTTAGGGACTAGCGGGAGCTACGAGCAGTACTTC. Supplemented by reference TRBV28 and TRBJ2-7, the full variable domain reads DVKVTQSSRYLVKRTGEKVFLECVQDMDHENMFWYRQDPGLGLRLIYFSYDVKMKEKGDIPEGYSVSREKKERFSLILESASTNQTSMYLCASSLGTSGSYEQYFGPGTRLTVT.

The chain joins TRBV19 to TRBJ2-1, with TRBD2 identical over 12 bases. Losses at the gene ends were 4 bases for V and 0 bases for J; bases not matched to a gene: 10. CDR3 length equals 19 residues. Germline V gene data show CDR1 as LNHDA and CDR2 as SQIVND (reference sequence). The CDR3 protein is CASSNGGTSGHSSYNEQFF. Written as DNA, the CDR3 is TGTGCCAGTAGTAATGGAGGGACTAGCGGGCACAGCTCCTACAATGAGCAGTTCTTC. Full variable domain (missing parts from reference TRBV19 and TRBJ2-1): DGGITQSPKYLFRKEGQNVTLSCEQNLNHDAMYWYRQDPGQGLRLIYYSQIVNDFQKGDIAEGYSVSREKKESFPLTVTSAQKNPTAFYLCASSNGGTSGHSSYNEQFFGPGTRLTVL.

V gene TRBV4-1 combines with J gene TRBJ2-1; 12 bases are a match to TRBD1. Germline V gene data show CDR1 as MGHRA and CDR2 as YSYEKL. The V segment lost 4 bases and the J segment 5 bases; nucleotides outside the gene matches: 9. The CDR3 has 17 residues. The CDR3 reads CASSPIGTGGYNNEQFF. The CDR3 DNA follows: TGCGCCAGCAGCCCAATCGGGACAGGGGGCTATAACAATGAGCAGTTCTTC.